Each of the 6 T cell receptor beta chains below was sequenced from the same sample in a study of cytomegalovirus exposure and HLA in healthy donors. TCRdb's table, derived via immunoSEQ multiplex PCR, lists solely in-frame clones and lacks some. This sample has more than 120,000 clones, with roughly 89% found just once. Input material: PBMCs. Source of these receptors: a young man in good health and CMV-seropositive.

The chain is built from TRBV27 and TRBJ2-3; 11 bases line up with TRBD2. This CDR3 has 16 amino acids. V lost 5 bases to trimming and J lost 2 bases; unmatched junction nucleotides: 6. Germline V gene lookup returns CDR1 MNHEY and CDR2 SMNVEV (reference sequence). In nucleotides, the CDR3 is TGTGCCAGCAGTCCACGGACTAGCGGGTACACAGATACGCAGTATTTT. This codes for CASSPRTSGYTDTQYF.

This chain joins TRBV4-1 and TRBJ1-2, with 7 positions matching TRBD1. Germline assignment: CDR1 MGHRA and CDR2 YSYEKL. V shed 5 bases and J 6 bases; nucleotides not matched to a gene: 21. The CDR3 extends over 18 amino acids. The CDR3 bases are TGCGCCAGCAGCTCCCTGTTACCCCTCAGGGGGAGAAGGAATGGCTACACCTTC. The encoded protein is CASSSLLPLRGRRNGYTF.

The chain couples TRBV7-6 to TRBJ1-3, with TRBD1 as a possible D gene (5 bases). The germline V gene encodes CDR1 SGHVS and CDR2 FNYEAQ. Trimming removed 0 bases at V and 2 bases at J, with 14 bases between. The CDR3 runs 17 residues. CDR3 amino acids: CASSLAVIQAAGNTIYF. The CDR3 DNA sequence: TGTGCCAGCAGCTTAGCGGTGATACAGGCAGCTGGAAACACCATATATTTT.

J is TRBJ1-1 and V is TRBV6-1; 8 nucleotides agree with TRBD1. The CDR3 runs 14 residues. V trimming: 6 bases; J trimming: 5 bases; junction bases outside the gene matches: 8. Germline V gives CDR1 MNHNS, CDR2 SASEGT. As DNA, the CDR3 is TGTGCCAGCAGGGCAGGGGGCGAGTGGACTGAAGCTTTCTTT. Translated: CASRAGGEWTEAFF.

The chain has TRBV28 and TRBJ2-1, with D possibly TRBD2 on 5 matching bases. CDR3 length: 13 amino acids. With 8 bases removed from V and 6 bases from J, the gap between germline ends came to 14 bases. Looked up from germline, CDR1 is MDHEN and CDR2 is SYDVKM. The CDR3 coding sequence is TGTGCCAGCCTGAATCCCGCGGGCAATGAGCAGTTCTTC. It yields the protein CASLNPAGNEQFF. The entire variable domain, with the rest obtained from reference TRBV28 and TRBJ2-1, is as follows: DVKVTQSSRYLVKRTGEKVFLECVQDMDHENMFWYRQDPGLGLRLIYFSYDVKMKEKGDIPEGYSVSREKKERFSLILESASTNQTSMYLCASLNPAGNEQFFGPGTRLTVL.

This clone appeared a single time. The chain combines TRBV2 with TRBJ1-5; TRBD1 might be the D (6 bases). The CDR3 is made up of 16 amino acids. CDR1 is SNHLY and CDR2 is FYNNEI in the germline V gene. With 6 bases removed from V and 0 bases from J, the gap between germline ends came to 15 bases. CDR3 nucleotides: TGTGCCAGCAGACAGGGATGGTTTGGTAGCAATCAGCCCCAGCATTTT. It is translated as CASRQGWFGSNQPQHF.